Presented here are 7 T cell receptor beta chains from one specimen sequenced in a study of OX40 agonist ivuxolimab in advanced cancers. Measured with immunoSEQ multiplex PCR; TCRdb has only the in-frame clones, and not every one. The data hold about 89,000 clones, with approximately 90% observed a single time. The specimen comprised CD4+ or CD8+ T cells sorted from blood, sampled in a trial of the OX40 agonist ivuxolimab. These receptors originate from an adult with an advanced solid tumor such as melanoma, head and neck, liver or kidney cancer.

The chain uses TRBV19 and TRBJ1-1, with TRBD1 matching over 7 bases. This CDR3 has 12 amino acids. CDR1 LNHDA and CDR2 SQIVND come from the germline V gene (reference sequence). The V and J ends lost 6 bases and 4 bases, in that order; junction bases with no gene match: 2. This chain's CDR3 is CASRRGRTEAFF. The CDR3 DNA sequence: TGTGCCAGTAGAAGGGGGCGCACTGAAGCTTTCTTT.

The rearrangement joins TRBV6-1 to TRBJ1-2; 12 bases are a match to TRBD1. This CDR3 is 17 amino acids long. J gave up 5 bases and V 3 bases, and 10 bases lay outside the gene matches. From germline, CDR1 is MNHNS and CDR2 SASEGT. CDR3 coding DNA: TGTGCCAGCAGTGAGTCCCCCGGGACAGGGGGCGGTTATGGCTACACCTTC. Amino acids: CASSESPGTGGGYGYTF.

The chain recombines TRBV19 with TRBJ1-4; D unresolved. Trimming took 4 bases from V and 4 from J, leaving 10 bases between them. This CDR3 has 14 amino acids. Germline V CDR1 and CDR2: LNHDA, SQIVND (reference sequence). The CDR3 DNA follows: TGTGCCAGTAGTAGGGCGGGTTTTAATGAAAAACTGTTTTTT. Translated, it gives CASSRAGFNEKLFF.

The rearrangement links TRBV10-3 to TRBJ2-7; 10 nucleotides align to TRBD2. J was trimmed by 1 base and V by 6 bases; bases with no gene match: 6. Germline loops: CDR1 ENHRY, CDR2 SYGVKD. The CDR3 has 15 amino acids. The CDR3, as DNA: TGTGCCATCAGGACGACTAGCGGGTCATCCTACGAGCAGTACTTC. Encoded protein: CAIRTTSGSSYEQYF.

The gene calls are TRBV11-2 and TRBJ1-6, with D hard to call. Germline-derived CDR1 and CDR2 are SGHAT and FQNNGV. The CDR3 covers 15 residues. With 3 bases removed from V and 8 bases from J, the gap between germline ends came to 14 bases. The CDR3 nucleotides are TGTGCCAGCAGCTTGATGGGCAGGCGGGATTCACCCCTCCACTTT. Translating gives CASSLMGRRDSPLHF. Full variable domain (rest looked up from reference TRBV11-2 and TRBJ1-6): EAGVAQSPRYKIIEKRQSVAFWCNPISGHATLYWYQQILGQGPKLLIQFQNNGVVDDSQLPKDRFSAERLKGVDSTLKIQPAKLEDSAVYLCASSLMGRRDSPLHFGNGTRLTVT.

The chain has TRBV5-1 and TRBJ2-7, with no clear D. This CDR3 spans 15 amino acids. Trimming stripped 0 bases from V and 4 bases from J, with 14 bases between. Germline CDR1 is SGHRS and CDR2 is YFSETQ. The CDR3 DNA reads TGCGCCAGCAGCTTGGCACCGGTCCCCAATTACGAGCAGTACTTC. This sequence encodes CASSLAPVPNYEQYF.

The CDR3 here is CASTAGGVYYNEQFF. CDR3 nucleotide sequence: TGTGCCAGCACAGCGGGGGGGGTTTACTACAATGAGCAGTTCTTC. V and J are TRBV2 and TRBJ2-1; TRBD2 matches 10 bases. V lost 7 bases to trimming and J lost 3 bases; unmatched junction nucleotides: 6. The CDR3 contains 15 residues. CDR1 is SNHLY and CDR2 is FYNNEI in the germline V gene.